These 26 T cell receptor beta chains were sequenced from one sample in a study of OX40 agonist ivuxolimab in advanced cancers. Clones were sequenced by immunoSEQ multiplex PCR, and TCRdb holds only the in-frame ones, with some missing. This sample yields over 70,000 clones, of which 85% to 90% are seen a single time; around 7% belongs to the top ten. Sequenced material: CD4+ or CD8+ T cells sorted from blood, taken in a trial of the OX40 agonist ivuxolimab. The receptors stem from an adult with an advanced solid tumor such as melanoma, head and neck, liver or kidney cancer.

The chain has TRBV28 and TRBJ1-2; TRBD1 agrees at 9 bases. The J segment lost 5 bases and the V segment lost 2 bases, leaving 9 bases of the junction unmatched. The CDR3 extends over 16 amino acids. Per the germline V gene, CDR1 is MDHEN and CDR2 is SYDVKM. The CDR3 DNA reads TGTGCCAGCAGTTTACCTACGGACAGGGGCGAATATGGCTACACCTTC. This translates into CASSLPTDRGEYGYTF.

This rearrangement joins TRBV6-5 to TRBJ1-6, with D uncertain. Germline V lookup: CDR1 MNHEY, CDR2 SVGAGI. V lost 2 bases and J 7 bases, leaving 12 bases between the germline ends. The CDR3 runs 15 residues. The CDR3 nucleotides are TGTGCCAGCAGTTACACGAGGGCGGGGAATTCACCCCTCCACTTT. This gives the protein CASSYTRAGNSPLHF.

The chain joins TRBV30 to TRBJ1-6; perhaps TRBD1 as D (6 bases). The CDR3 has 13 residues. The germline gives CDR1 GTSNPN, CDR2 SVGIG (reference sequence). V lost 5 bases and J lost 10, with 15 bases in between. The CDR3 region is CAWLQGSGSPLHF. In DNA, the CDR3 is TGTGCCTGGCTACAGGGAAGTGGCTCACCCCTCCACTTT. The entire variable domain, with the rest obtained from reference TRBV30 and TRBJ1-6, is as follows: SQTIHQWPATLVQPVGSPLSLECTVEGTSNPNLYWYRQAAGRGLQLLFYSVGIGQISSEVPQNLSASRPQDRQFILSSKKLLLSDSGFYLCAWLQGSGSPLHFGNGTRLTVT.

The chain is built from TRBV6-1 and TRBJ2-7; tentatively, D is TRBD1 (6 bases). This CDR3 is 14 amino acids long. Germline assignment: CDR1 MNHNS and CDR2 SASEGT. V was pared by 6 bases and J by 3 bases, with 15 bases between. This CDR3 reads CASSRRGAVYEQYF. CDR3 DNA: TGTGCCAGCAGCCGCAGGGGCGCAGTCTACGAGCAGTACTTC.

The chain links TRBV5-4 to TRBJ1-1, with D perhaps matching TRBD1 (5 bases). The CDR3 loop spans 13 amino acids. Trimming took off 4 bases at V and 0 bases at J, with 7 bases between the two ends. CDR1 SGHNT and CDR2 YYREEE come from the germline V gene (reference sequence). The CDR3 bases are TGTGCCAGCAGCACGACAGTGAACACTGAAGCTTTCTTT. Protein product: CASSTTVNTEAFF. The full variable domain, its missing parts supplied by reference TRBV5-4 and TRBJ1-1, is ETGVTQSPTHLIKTRGQQVTLRCSSQSGHNTVSWYQQALGQGPQFIFQYYREEENGRGNFPPRFSGLQFPNYSSELNVNALELDDSALYLCASSTTVNTEAFFGQGTRLTVV.

The gene calls are TRBV11-3 and TRBJ2-7; D ambiguous. Germline V gives CDR1 SGHNT, CDR2 YENEEA. This CDR3 contains 14 residues. V shed 5 bases and J shed 2 bases, with 13 bases lying between them. This CDR3 is CASSPTFSAYEQYF. The CDR3, as DNA: TGTGCCAGCAGCCCCACCTTCAGCGCCTACGAGCAGTACTTC.

The rearrangement uses TRBV7-9 and TRBJ1-1; D gene ambiguous. This CDR3 has 13 residues. V lost 0 bases to trimming and J lost 1 base, with 3 bases between them. The germline gives CDR1 SEHNR, CDR2 FQNEAQ (reference sequence). CDR3 in amino acids: CASSLAQNTEAFF. CDR3 nucleotide sequence: TGTGCCAGCAGCTTAGCCCAGAACACTGAAGCTTTCTTT.

The V call is TRBV19, the J call TRBJ2-2, with D tentatively TRBD1 or TRBD2 (5 bases each). Germline V gene sequence: CDR1 LNHDA, CDR2 SQIVND (reference sequence). V was shortened by 5 bases and J by 2 bases, with 12 bases between the two germline ends. The CDR3 sequence is 15 residues long. This CDR3 is CASSYGAVNTGELFF. Written as DNA, the CDR3 is TGTGCCAGTAGTTACGGGGCCGTAAACACCGGGGAGCTGTTTTTT.

V gene TRBV5-4 combines with J gene TRBJ2-1; TRBD1 aligns across 9 bases. The junction had 6 bases not matched to a gene; V was cut back by 2 bases and J by 9 bases. Germline assignment: CDR1 SGHNT and CDR2 YYREEE (reference sequence). This CDR3 contains 14 residues. CDR3 sequence reads: CASSFGTGPGEQFF. The CDR3 DNA follows: TGTGCCAGCAGCTTTGGGACAGGGCCCGGTGAGCAGTTCTTC.

Note on this clone: At one of its ends the junction is not consistent with the germline gene, which may arise from a read error. The V and J genes are TRBV7-7 and TRBJ2-2; 12 nucleotides align to TRBD2. Germline V gives CDR1 SSHAT, CDR2 FNYEAQ (reference sequence). The CDR3 extends over 17 amino acids. The CDR3 here is CASSLGLAGQYTGELFF. In DNA, the CDR3 is TGTGCTAGCAGCTTAGGACTAGCGGGACAGTATACCGGGGAGCTGTTTTTT.

The chain employs TRBV4-2 and TRBJ2-1, with TRBD2 identical over 11 bases. V trimming: 2 bases; J trimming: 0 bases; junction bases outside the gene matches: 6. This CDR3 contains 18 residues. Germline-derived CDR1 and CDR2 are LGHNA and YNFKEQ. CDR3 protein: CASSQRGLAESSYNEQFF. The DNA of the CDR3 is TGTGCCAGCAGCCAAAGGGGACTAGCGGAAAGCTCCTACAATGAGCAGTTCTTC.

The chain couples TRBV4-1 to TRBJ2-7, with D unresolved. The germline V and J ends were trimmed by 3 bases and 5 bases, with 8 bases remaining between them. Germline assignment: CDR1 MGHRA and CDR2 YSYEKL. This CDR3 region has 12 residues. This CDR3 is CASSHDADEQYF. CDR3 coding DNA: TGCGCCAGCAGCCACGACGCGGACGAGCAGTACTTC.

The table lists this clone with a count of one. V is TRBV14 and J is TRBJ2-2; a possible D gene is TRBD2 (5 bases). CDR1 is SGHDN and CDR2 is FVKESK in the germline V gene. V lost 7 bases, J lost 5 bases, and 11 bases lay in between. The CDR3 length is 13 residues. The CDR3 DNA reads as TGTGCCAGCAAAGGAGGCGGAACCGGGGAGCTGTTTTTT. Its translation is CASKGGGTGELFF.

This chain connects TRBV28 to TRBJ2-2; TRBD2 aligns across 7 bases. V was clipped by 4 bases and J by 5 bases; unmatched bases: 7. Germline loops: CDR1 MDHEN, CDR2 SYDVKM. This CDR3 is built from 15 residues. In DNA, the CDR3 is TGTGCCAGCAGTTACGGGGGAGGGGTGACCGGGGAGCTGTTTTTT. It codes for CASSYGGGVTGELFF.

V and J are TRBV28 and TRBJ2-7; D possibly uses TRBD1 or TRBD2 (6 bases each). Germline CDR1 MDHEN, CDR2 SYDVKM. V was shortened by 7 bases and J by 0 bases, with 16 bases between the two germline ends. The CDR3 covers 15 residues. The CDR3 nucleotides are TGTGCCAGCACCTTTTTAGCGGACAGCTCCTACGAGCAGTACTTC. Translating it yields CASTFLADSSYEQYF.

This chain joins TRBV4-1 and TRBJ2-3; no reliable D call. The V gene's germline CDR1 is MGHRA and CDR2 YSYEKL. CDR3 length: 15 amino acids. The ends were cut back, 3 bases at V and 0 bases at J, with 10 bases in the middle. CDR3 sequence reads: CASSHPLQSTDTQYF. The CDR3 DNA sequence: TGCGCCAGCAGCCACCCACTACAGAGCACAGATACGCAGTATTTT.

This clone was detected once. This chain links TRBV28 with TRBJ2-5; 8 bases are shared with TRBD1. The trim removed 5 bases at V and 2 bases at J, leaving 10 bases unmatched. This CDR3 has 16 amino acids. From germline, CDR1 is MDHEN and CDR2 SYDVKM. The CDR3 DNA sequence: TGTGCCAGCAGTCACCCCGACAGGGGTCCTCAAGAGACCCAGTACTTC. Its protein is CASSHPDRGPQETQYF. Variable domain in full (rest from reference TRBV28 and TRBJ2-5): DVKVTQSSRYLVKRTGEKVFLECVQDMDHENMFWYRQDPGLGLRLIYFSYDVKMKEKGDIPEGYSVSREKKERFSLILESASTNQTSMYLCASSHPDRGPQETQYFGPGTRLLVL.

The rearrangement uses TRBV9 and TRBJ2-1; TRBD1 or TRBD2 may be the D gene (5 bases each). This CDR3 is built from 11 residues. Germline V gene data show CDR1 as SGDLS and CDR2 as YYNGEE. The ends were cut back, 4 bases at V and 10 bases at J, with 9 bases in the middle. DNA of the CDR3: TGTGCCAGCAGCAAAGGGGAGGAGCAGTTCTTC. Its translation: CASSKGEEQFF.

Written as DNA, the CDR3 is TGTGCCAGCAGCCGTACGGGGGACCGGAATGAAGCTTTCTTT. Amino acid sequence: CASSRTGDRNEAFF. The chain joins TRBV11-2 to TRBJ1-1; TRBD1 is a possible D gene (5 bases). This CDR3 is built from 14 residues. Trimming stripped 5 bases from V and 7 bases from J, with 17 bases between. The germline V gene encodes CDR1 SGHAT and CDR2 FQNNGV.

This sequence joins TRBV7-6 and TRBJ1-5; D possibly corresponds to TRBD1 (5 bases). V lost 1 base and J lost 4, with 11 bases in between. This CDR3 has 15 amino acids. Germline CDR1 is SGHVS and CDR2 is FNYEAQ. The CDR3, as DNA: TGTGCCAGCAGCTTAGGGGCAGGGCCTAATCAGCCCCAGCATTTT. The encoded protein is CASSLGAGPNQPQHF.

The rearrangement links TRBV5-1 to TRBJ2-7; no reliable D call. CDR1 is SGHRS, CDR2 YFSETQ, per germline. Trimming took off 5 bases at V and 3 bases at J, with 12 bases between the two ends. CDR3 length: 13 residues. The CDR3 protein is CASRNSSFYEQYF. CDR3 sequence (DNA): TGCGCCAGCAGGAACAGCAGCTTCTACGAGCAGTACTTC.

This chain connects TRBV6-5 to TRBJ2-2, with 8 bases matching TRBD2. The junction had 4 bases not matched to a gene; V was cut back by 1 base and J by 6 bases. Per germline, CDR1 MNHEY and CDR2 SVGAGI. The CDR3 covers 15 residues. DNA for the CDR3: TGTGCCAGCAGTTACTTCGGGAGGGTCGCCGGGGAGCTGTTTTTT. It translates to CASSYFGRVAGELFF.

Only one count was recorded for this clone. The V gene is TRBV4-2, the J gene TRBJ1-4; no clear D gene. CDR3 size: 13 residues. Germline CDR1 reads LGHNA; CDR2 reads YNFKEQ. Trimming removed 6 bases at V and 5 bases at J, with 10 bases between. The CDR3 is CASRAGENEKLFF. DNA of the CDR3: TGTGCCAGCAGGGCAGGAGAAAATGAAAAACTGTTTTTT.

The chain combines TRBV28 with TRBJ1-1, with 7 bases aligning to TRBD1. Trimming at V came to 5 bases and at J to 5 bases, leaving 5 bases not matched to a gene. The CDR3 is 13 amino acids. Germline values: CDR1 MDHEN, CDR2 SYDVKM. CDR3 residues: CASSPTGSTEAFF. In DNA form, the CDR3 reads TGTGCCAGCAGTCCGACAGGGAGTACTGAAGCTTTCTTT.

The gene calls are TRBV28 and TRBJ2-7, with 9 bases fitting TRBD2. This CDR3 contains 14 residues. V was pared by 4 bases and J by 7 bases, with 8 bases of the junction left unmatched. Germline loops: CDR1 MDHEN, CDR2 SYDVKM. CDR3 nucleotides: TGTGCCAGCAGTTCTGGGACTAGCTTGAAGGAGCAGTACTTC. This encodes CASSSGTSLKEQYF.

The chain carries TRBV2 and TRBJ2-1; TRBD1 agrees at 11 bases. The CDR3 runs to 15 residues. The trim removed 11 bases at V and 8 bases at J, leaving 14 bases unmatched. Germline CDR1 SNHLY, CDR2 FYNNEI. In nucleotides, the CDR3 is TGTGCCGGAGGGGTCGGACAGGGGGCGAGAGATGAGCAGTTCTTC. Protein sequence: CAGGVGQGARDEQFF.